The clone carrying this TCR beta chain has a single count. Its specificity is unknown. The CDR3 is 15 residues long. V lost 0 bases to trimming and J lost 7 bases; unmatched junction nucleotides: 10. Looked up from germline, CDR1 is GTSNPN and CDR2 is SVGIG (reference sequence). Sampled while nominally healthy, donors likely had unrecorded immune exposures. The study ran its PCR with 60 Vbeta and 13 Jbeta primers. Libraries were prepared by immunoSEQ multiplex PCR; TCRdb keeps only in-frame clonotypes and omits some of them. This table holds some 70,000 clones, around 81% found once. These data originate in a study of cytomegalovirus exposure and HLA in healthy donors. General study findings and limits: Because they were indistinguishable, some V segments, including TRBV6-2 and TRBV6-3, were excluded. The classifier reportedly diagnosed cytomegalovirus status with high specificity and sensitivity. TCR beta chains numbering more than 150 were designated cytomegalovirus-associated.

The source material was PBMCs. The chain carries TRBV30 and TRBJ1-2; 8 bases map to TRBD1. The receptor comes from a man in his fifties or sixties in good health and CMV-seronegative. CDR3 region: CAWSVGRGRRFGYTF. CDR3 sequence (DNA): TGTGCCTGGAGTGTAGGCAGGGGGCGAAGGTTTGGCTACACCTTC.